These T cell receptor beta chains were read from a single sample in a study of blood T cell repertoires in COVID-19. The assay was immunoSEQ multiplex PCR, and TCRdb's table has in-frame clones only and misses some. This table holds roughly 50,000 clones, more than 75% found once. Sequencing input: peripheral blood. These receptors came from a woman at least 80 years old with COVID-19, enrolled during active disease. Both conserved end residues are part of each CDR3. A D gene is named only where the DNA matches it firmly. Clone size, where shown, is once, few, many, or a class for clones that have expanded.

abundance	v_gene	d_gene	j_gene	CDR3nt	CDR3aa
.	TRBV2	TRBD1	TRBJ1-2	TGTGCCAGCAGTGAGACGAAGGGACAGGGGGGTGGCTACACCTTC	CASSETKGQGGGYTF
.	TRBV19	TRBD1	TRBJ2-7	TGTGCCAGTACTAAGGGGGCCCGCGCAATTTACCTCTACGAGCAGTACTTC	CASTKGARAIYLYEQYF
.	TRBV6-6	.	TRBJ2-1	TGTGCCAGCAGTAGCGAGAGGCTAGTAACTGAGCAGTTCTTC	CASSSERLVTEQFF
.	TRBV18	TRBD2	TRBJ2-7	TGTGCCAGCTCACCATTTCGGGCGGGAGAGGGTAACGAGCAGTACTTC	CASSPFRAGEGNEQYF
.	TRBV6-5	TRBD1	TRBJ1-2	TGTGCCAGCAGTTACCACGGACAGGGGGCGGGCGGCTACACCTTC	CASSYHGQGAGGYTF
.	TRBV18	.	TRBJ1-3	TGTGCCAGCTCACCACCGGGGCGGACTGGAAACACCATATATTTT	CASSPPGRTGNTIYF
few	TRBV19	TRBD1	TRBJ1-5	TGTGCCAGTAGTATTCAGGCAGGGGGCCGGCAGCCCCAGCATTTT	CASSIQAGGRQPQHF
.	TRBV11-2	TRBD1	TRBJ1-3	TGTGCCAGCAGCCAAAATGCCGGGACAGCGAGTAACACCATATATTTT	CASSQNAGTASNTIYF
.	TRBV6-5	TRBD1	TRBJ1-5	TGTGCCAGCAGTCCCAGGGACAGTCCCAATCAGCCCCAGCATTTT	CASSPRDSPNQPQHF
.	TRBV6-5	TRBD1	TRBJ1-2	TGTGCCAGCAGTTACCTCGGACAGGGCTATGGCTACACCTTC	CASSYLGQGYGYTF
.	TRBV27	.	TRBJ1-3	TGTGCCAGCAGCTTGGACAGTCTTTCCTCTGGAAACACCATATATTTT	CASSLDSLSSGNTIYF
.	TRBV7-9	.	TRBJ1-3	TGTGCCAGCAGCCCACAGGGCCAGGGGAAAGGAAACACCATATATTTT	CASSPQGQGKGNTIYF
few	TRBV19	TRBD1	TRBJ1-1	TGTGCCAGTAGAGGGGGCAGGGGAACAGGCAACACTGAAGCTTTCTTT	CASRGGRGTGNTEAFF
.	TRBV4-2	.	TRBJ1-4	TGTGCCAGCAGCCAAGGGCGGACAGCCGGTAATGAAAAACTGTTTTTT	CASSQGRTAGNEKLFF
.	TRBV7-9	.	TRBJ1-4	TGTGCCAGCAGCTTGGGCCCCGGATCTAATGAAAAACTGTTTTTT	CASSLGPGSNEKLFF
medium-sized	TRBV11-2	.	TRBJ2-3	TGTGCCAGCATCTTCAACACAGATACGCAGTATTTT	CASIFNTDTQYF